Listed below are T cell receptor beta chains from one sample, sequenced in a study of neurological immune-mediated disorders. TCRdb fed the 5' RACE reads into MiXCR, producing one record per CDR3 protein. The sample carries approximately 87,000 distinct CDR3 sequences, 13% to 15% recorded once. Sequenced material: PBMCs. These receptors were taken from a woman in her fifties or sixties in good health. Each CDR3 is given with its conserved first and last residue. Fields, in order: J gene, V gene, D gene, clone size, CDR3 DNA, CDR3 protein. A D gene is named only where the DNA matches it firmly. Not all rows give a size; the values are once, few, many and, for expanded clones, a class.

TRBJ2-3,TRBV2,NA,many,TGTGCCAGCGGCGGGATCAGGGGAAATACGCAGTATTTT,CASGGIRGNTQYF
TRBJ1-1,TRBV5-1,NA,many,TGCGCCAGCAGCCCGATTGGGGGGGGTGGGATGAACACTGAAGCTTTCTTT,CASSPIGGGGMNTEAFF
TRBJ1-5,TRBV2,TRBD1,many,TGTGCCAGCAGTGCAGGGGGCGCGGATCAGCCCCAGCATTTT,CASSAGGADQPQHF
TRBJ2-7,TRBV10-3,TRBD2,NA,TGTGCCATCAGTCCCGGGGGGGCCCGAGGGGCCTTCTCCTACGAGCAGTACTTC,CAISPGGARGAFSYEQYF
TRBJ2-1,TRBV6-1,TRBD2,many,TGTGCCAGCAGTCCTCTAACTAGCGGAGCCTACAATGAGCAGTTCTTC,CASSPLTSGAYNEQFF
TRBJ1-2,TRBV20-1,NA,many,TGCAGTGCTAGAGATAACCGGGGCCACGGCTACACCTTC,CSARDNRGHGYTF
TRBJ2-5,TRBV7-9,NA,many,TGTGCCAGCAGCCCTGGGGGGTTAGAGACCCAGTACTTC,CASSPGGLETQYF
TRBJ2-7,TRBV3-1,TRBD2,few,TGTGTCAGCAGCTCCCATGGGGGGGCCTACGAGCAGTACTTC,CVSSSHGGAYEQYF
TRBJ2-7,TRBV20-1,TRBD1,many,TGCAGTGCTAGAGAGAGGCAGGGGGCGTTAGAGCAGTACTTC,CSARERQGALEQYF
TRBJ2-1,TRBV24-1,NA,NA,TGTGCCACCAGTGATCCGAGCTCGAGAGGGGCCTACAATGAGCAGTTCTTC,CATSDPSSRGAYNEQFF
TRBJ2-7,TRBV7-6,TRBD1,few,TGTGCCAGCAGCTCGCCTCCAGGGACAGCCCCTATAGAGCAGTACTTC,CASSSPPGTAPIEQYF
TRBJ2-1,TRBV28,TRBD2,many,TGTGCCAGCAGTTTATTATCTAGCGGGAGGTACAATGAGCAGTTCTTC,CASSLLSSGRYNEQFF
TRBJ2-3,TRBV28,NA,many,TGTGCCAGCAGTTTACCTGACTCAGATACGCAGTATTTT,CASSLPDSDTQYF
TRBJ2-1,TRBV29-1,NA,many,TGCAGCGTTGAAGAACAATTAGGACAAAATGAGCAGTTCTTC,CSVEEQLGQNEQFF
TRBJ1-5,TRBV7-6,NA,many,TGTGCCAGCAGCTCACAGGGCAATCAGCCCCAGCATTTT,CASSSQGNQPQHF
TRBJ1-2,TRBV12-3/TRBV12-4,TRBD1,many,TGTGCCAGCAGTCCCCGATCAGGGGGCGCGTATGGCTACACCTTC,CASSPRSGGAYGYTF
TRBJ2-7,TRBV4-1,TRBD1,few,TGCGCCAGCAGCCAAGCCGGGACAGGGTCCTACGAGCAGTACTTC,CASSQAGTGSYEQYF
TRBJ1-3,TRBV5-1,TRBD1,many,TGCGCCAGCAGCCCGACAGGGTACGGAAACACCATATATTTT,CASSPTGYGNTIYF
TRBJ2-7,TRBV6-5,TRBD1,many,TGTGCCAGCAGTTACCGGGACAGTTTCTACGAGCAGTACTTC,CASSYRDSFYEQYF
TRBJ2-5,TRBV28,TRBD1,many,TGTGCCAGCAGTCCGAATCGCCCGGGACAGGGGGAGACCCAGTACTTC,CASSPNRPGQGETQYF
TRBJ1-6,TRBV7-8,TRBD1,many,TGTGCCAGCAGCCTCGGGACAGTCAATTCACCCCTCCACTTT,CASSLGTVNSPLHF
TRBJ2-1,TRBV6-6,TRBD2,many,TGTGCCAGCAGTTTCCTAGCGGGAGGCGCCAATGAGCAGTTCTTC,CASSFLAGGANEQFF
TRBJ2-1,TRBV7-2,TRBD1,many,TGTGCCAGCAGCTCCGGGACAGGGTATGGCAATGAGCAGTTCTTC,CASSSGTGYGNEQFF
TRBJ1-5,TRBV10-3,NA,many,TGTGCCATCAGGACTCAAGGGCCCCAGCATTTT,CAIRTQGPQHF
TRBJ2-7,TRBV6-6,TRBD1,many,TGTGCCAGCAGTTCGGGACAGCGGAGGAACGAGCAGTACTTC,CASSSGQRRNEQYF
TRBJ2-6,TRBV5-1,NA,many,TGCGCCAGCAGCTCCCAGGTAGGGAGAGCCTGGGCCAACGTCCTGACTTTC,CASSSQVGRAWANVLTF
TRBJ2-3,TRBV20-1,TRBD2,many,TGCAGTGCTAGGGGACTAGCGGGGGGTTTGGGGCAGTATTTT,CSARGLAGGLGQYF
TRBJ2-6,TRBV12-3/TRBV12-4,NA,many,TGTGCCAGCAGCCACCAAACAGGGTTGAGTGGGGCCAACGTCCTGACTTTC,CASSHQTGLSGANVLTF
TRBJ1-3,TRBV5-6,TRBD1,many,TGTGCCAGCAGCGGGGGGGACAGGCTCTCTGGAAACACCATATATTTT,CASSGGDRLSGNTIYF
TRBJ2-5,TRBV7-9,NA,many,TGTGCCAGCAGCTTCGACAGAACGGGGTACTTC,CASSFDRTGYF
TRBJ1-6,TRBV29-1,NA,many,TGCAGCGCTGGGGAGGTGTCTTCACCCCTCCACTTT,CSAGEVSSPLHF
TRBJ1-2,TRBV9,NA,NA,TGTGCCAGCGGTTCATCAGGGTCTTATGGCTACACCTTC,CASGSSGSYGYTF
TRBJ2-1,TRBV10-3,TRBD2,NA,TGTGCCATCAGTCCTAGCGGGACTAATGAGCAGTTCTTC,CAISPSGTNEQFF
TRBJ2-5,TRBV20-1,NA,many,TGCAGTGCTAGGCTCGGGGAGACCCAGTACTTC,CSARLGETQYF
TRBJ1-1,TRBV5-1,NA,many,TGCGCCAGCAGCTGGGGACAGAACACTGAAGCTTTCTTT,CASSWGQNTEAFF
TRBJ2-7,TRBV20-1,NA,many,TGCAGTGCACATCAGGGGGGAGTAGGCGAGCAGTACTTC,CSAHQGGVGEQYF
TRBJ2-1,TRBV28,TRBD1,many,TGTGCCAGCAGTTTCTTAAGGACAGGGGGCTCGAATGAGCAGTTCTTC,CASSFLRTGGSNEQFF
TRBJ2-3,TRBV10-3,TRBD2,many,TGTGCCATCAGTGCAGGGACTAGCGGCAGCACAGATACGCAGTATTTT,CAISAGTSGSTDTQYF
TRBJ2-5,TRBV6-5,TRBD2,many,TGTGCCAGCAGTGTCCTAGCGGCGATCGAGACCCAGTACTTC,CASSVLAAIETQYF
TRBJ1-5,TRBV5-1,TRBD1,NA,TGCGCCTGCAGATCCGGACAGGGGGAAAATCAGCCCCAGCATTTT,CACRSGQGENQPQHF
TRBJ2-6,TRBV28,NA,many,TGTGCCAGCAGTTCAACCGCAGGGTGGGCCTCTGGGGCCAACGTCCTGACTTTC,CASSSTAGWASGANVLTF
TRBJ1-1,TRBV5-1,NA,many,TGCGCCAGCAGCTTTGAACGGTGGGCAGAGGAGGGAGCTTTCTTT,CASSFERWAEEGAFF
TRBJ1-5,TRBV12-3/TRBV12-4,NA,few,TGTGCCAGCAGTTTTATGGTCCAGGGCGGTCAGCCCCAGCATTTT,CASSFMVQGGQPQHF
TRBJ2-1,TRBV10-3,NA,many,TGTGCCATCAGTGAAGAGGGGCCGAATGAGCAGTTCTTC,CAISEEGPNEQFF
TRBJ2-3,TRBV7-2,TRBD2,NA,TGTGCCAGCAGCCTTCCAGCGGGGGGCACAGATACGCAGTATTTT,CASSLPAGGTDTQYF
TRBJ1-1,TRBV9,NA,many,TGTGCCAGCAGCGTAACCGCTATTAGAAACACTGAAGCTTTCTTT,CASSVTAIRNTEAFF
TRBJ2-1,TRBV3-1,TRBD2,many,TGTGCCAGCAGCCAAGTTCGCGGGGGGCTCAATGAGCAGTTCTTC,CASSQVRGGLNEQFF
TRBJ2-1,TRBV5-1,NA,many,TGCGCCAGCAGCTTGGCGCGAAGATACAATGAGCAGTTCTTC,CASSLARRYNEQFF
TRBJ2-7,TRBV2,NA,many,TGTGCCAGCAGCCCCCTTACGGAGCAGTACTTC,CASSPLTEQYF
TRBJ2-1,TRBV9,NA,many,TGTGCCAGCAGCGTAGCTGGCAGGTGGACCTACAATGAGCAGTTCTTC,CASSVAGRWTYNEQFF
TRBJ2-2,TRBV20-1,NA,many,TGCAGTGCTAGAGATCCTCCGGGGGGCGGGACCGGGGAGCTGTTTTTT,CSARDPPGGGTGELFF
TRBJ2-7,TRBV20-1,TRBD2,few,TGCAGTGCTAGTCAAGGCGGGGGGACCTACGAGCAGTACTTC,CSASQGGGTYEQYF
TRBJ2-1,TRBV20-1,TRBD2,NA,TGCTCGCTAGAGGTAGCGGGAACCAATGAGCAGTTCTTC,CSLEVAGTNEQFF
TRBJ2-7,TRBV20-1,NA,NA,TGCATTGCCCGTCTACACTCGGCTGGCGAGCAGTACTTC,CIARLHSAGEQYF
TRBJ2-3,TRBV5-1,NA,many,TGCGCCAGCAGCTTGTCTGGTGTGCCAGATACGCAGTATTTT,CASSLSGVPDTQYF
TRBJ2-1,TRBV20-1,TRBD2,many,TGCAGTGTTAGAATCCCGCTAGCGGGAGAAAATGAGCAGTTCTTC,CSVRIPLAGENEQFF
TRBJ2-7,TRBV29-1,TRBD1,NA,TGCAGCGCCCGGTGGTGGACAGGCGGACACGAGCAGTACTTC,CSARWWTGGHEQYF
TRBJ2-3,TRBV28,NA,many,TGTGCCAGCGGCAAAGGACCTCCAGATACGCAGTATTTT,CASGKGPPDTQYF
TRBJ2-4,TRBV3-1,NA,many,TGTGCCAGCAGCCAAGAAGGCGGGATAGCCGTCTTC,CASSQEGGIAVF
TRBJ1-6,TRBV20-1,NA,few,TGCAGTGCCGGTCTGGGACCCCCTAATTCACCCCTCCACTTT,CSAGLGPPNSPLHF